This T cell receptor (beta chain) was identified in a study of blood T cell repertoires in COVID-19. Profiled with immunoSEQ multiplex PCR; TCRdb holds only in-frame clones, not every one. Found here are 200,000 or so clones, approximately 80% of them singletons; the top ten hold around 5.5%. Input material: peripheral blood. The sequence was obtained from a woman aged 60-70 years who had recovered from COVID-19.

The CDR3 here is CASSPTWGPGANVLTF. In DNA, the CDR3 is TGTGCCAGCAGCCCTACTTGGGGGCCTGGGGCCAACGTCCTGACTTTC. The chain joins TRBV9 to TRBJ2-6; possibly TRBD1 for D (6 bases). The CDR3 length is 16 residues. Germline V gives CDR1 SGDLS, CDR2 YYNGEE. The ends were cut back, 4 bases at V and 2 bases at J, with 13 bases in the middle.